Below, 25 T cell receptor beta chains from the same sample are listed, as sequenced in a study of blood T cell repertoires in COVID-19. TCRdb's copy holds only in-frame clones and misses some; the assay was immunoSEQ multiplex PCR. The sample carries around 300,000 clones, roughly 88% recorded once. Material: PBMCs or T cells enriched from blood (not recorded which). These receptors were taken from a man aged 25 to 40 who had recovered from COVID-19.

This chain links TRBV14 with TRBJ2-5; TRBD2 matches at 9 bases. The trim removed 6 bases at V and 2 bases at J, leaving 10 bases unmatched. Germline lookup yields CDR1 SGHDN and CDR2 FVKESK. The CDR3 consists of 16 residues. The CDR3 reads CASSYRLAADQETQYF. For the CDR3, the DNA is TGTGCCAGCAGTTACCGACTAGCGGCTGATCAAGAGACCCAGTACTTC.

This clone was observed a handful of times. This sequence joins TRBV6-1 and TRBJ1-1; D is unresolved. The germline V gene encodes CDR1 MNHNS and CDR2 SASEGT. The CDR3 covers 10 residues. The V end lost 2 bases, the J end lost 9 bases, and 4 bases lay between the germline ends. This chain's CDR3 is CASSETKAFF. As DNA, the CDR3 is TGTGCCAGCAGTGAAACAAAAGCTTTCTTT.

The gene calls are TRBV5-1 and TRBJ2-7; the match to TRBD2 covers 8 bases. Germline trimming cut 0 bases from V and 3 bases from J; bases unmatched to any gene: 8. The germline CDR1 and CDR2 sequences are SGHRS and YFSETQ. The CDR3 consists of 16 residues. CDR3: CASSLGAGGPLYEQYF. CDR3 sequence (DNA): TGCGCCAGCAGCTTGGGGGCGGGGGGCCCTCTCTACGAGCAGTACTTC.

This clone was found once. This chain uses TRBV4-1 with TRBJ2-5; TRBD2 matches at 7 bases. The J segment lost 4 bases and the V segment lost 1 base, leaving 6 bases of the junction unmatched. Germline V gives CDR1 MGHRA, CDR2 YSYEKL. CDR3 length: 15 amino acids. The CDR3 reads CASSQGGGHPETQYF. DNA of the CDR3: TGCGCCAGCAGCCAAGGGGGGGGTCACCCAGAGACCCAGTACTTC.

V is TRBV2 and J is TRBJ1-2; TRBD1 is a possible D gene (6 bases). With 2 bases removed from V and 6 bases from J, the gap between germline ends came to 13 bases. Germline V gives CDR1 SNHLY, CDR2 FYNNEI. This CDR3 is 14 amino acids long. The CDR3 here is CASSERTGIHGYTF. CDR3 nucleotides: TGTGCCAGCAGTGAACGTACAGGGATCCATGGCTACACCTTC.

V gene TRBV14 combines with J gene TRBJ2-3; D remains unclear. Trimming left V 2 bases short and J 0 bases short, with 18 bases between. The CDR3 length is 18 residues. The germline CDR1 and CDR2 sequences are SGHDN and FVKESK. The chain's CDR3 is CASSQPLRRSSSTDTQYF. The CDR3, as DNA: TGTGCCAGCAGCCAACCCCTGAGGCGGAGTTCTAGCACAGATACGCAGTATTTT.

The chain employs TRBV2 and TRBJ2-5; tentatively, D is TRBD1 (6 bases). Per germline, CDR1 SNHLY and CDR2 FYNNEI. This CDR3 contains 13 residues. Trimming took off 6 bases at V and 4 bases at J, with 12 bases between the two ends. The CDR3 DNA is TGTGCCAGCAGCAGGGGAGTTCTAGAGACCCAGTACTTC. It yields the protein CASSRGVLETQYF.

The V and J genes are TRBV6-5 and TRBJ2-7; 11 bases are a match to TRBD1. V shed 10 bases, J shed 0 bases, and the junction held 8 bases outside the gene matches. This CDR3 comprises 15 residues. CDR1 is MNHEY, CDR2 SVGAGI, per germline. CDR3 sequence reads: CATKRTGGFSYEQYF. As DNA, the CDR3 is TGTGCCACCAAAAGGACAGGGGGCTTCTCCTACGAGCAGTACTTC.

The chain carries TRBV12-3 or TRBV12-4 and TRBJ2-1; 7 bases align to TRBD2. The CDR3 has 12 residues. The CDR3 nucleotides are TGTGCGACCAGCGGGGTCGGGAATGAGCAGTTCTTC. Translating it yields CATSGVGNEQFF.

CDR3 sequence: CAFPGTGGTEAFF. Written as DNA, the CDR3 is TGTGCCTTCCCCGGGACAGGGGGCACTGAAGCTTTCTTT. The J gene is TRBJ1-1, the V gene TRBV30; 11 bases line up with TRBD1. Germline CDR1 reads GTSNPN; CDR2 reads SVGIG (reference sequence). Unmatched junction bases numbered 5, after V lost 7 bases and J lost 4 bases. This CDR3 spans 13 amino acids.

This chain uses TRBV27 with TRBJ2-1; TRBD2 aligns across 7 bases. The germline CDR1 and CDR2 sequences are MNHEY and SMNVEV (reference sequence). The CDR3 consists of 15 residues. With 6 bases clipped from V and 9 bases from J, the junction kept 14 bases outside the gene matches. DNA for the CDR3: TGTGCCAGCAGCCCCACCCAGACTAGCCTCGGTGAGCAGTTCTTC. It yields the protein CASSPTQTSLGEQFF.

V usage is TRBV5-8 and J usage is TRBJ1-6, with D possibly matching TRBD1 (5 bases). Between the trimmed V and J ends, which lost 1 base and 10 bases, there was a span of 9 bases. Germline values: CDR1 SGHTS, CDR2 YDEGEE. This CDR3 comprises 13 residues. CDR3 protein: CASSLSGDSPLHF. In nucleotides, the CDR3 is TGTGCCAGCAGCTTGTCGGGGGACTCACCCCTCCACTTT.

The CDR3: CASNRQGGTEAFF. CDR3 bases: TGTGCCAGCAACAGACAGGGAGGCACTGAAGCTTTCTTT. This sequence joins TRBV7-2 and TRBJ1-1, with 7 bases aligning to TRBD1. Trimming at V came to 7 bases and at J to 4 bases, leaving 6 bases not matched to a gene. Per the germline V gene, CDR1 is SGHTA and CDR2 is FQGNSA. CDR3 length: 13 residues.

The chain couples TRBV7-2 to TRBJ2-1; 10 nucleotides match TRBD2. Trimming at V came to 0 bases and at J to 10 bases, leaving 6 bases not matched to a gene. CDR1 is SGHTA, CDR2 FQGNSA, per germline. The CDR3 is 15 residues long. The CDR3 protein is CASSLASGGIYEQFF. The CDR3 DNA reads TGTGCCAGCAGCTTAGCTAGCGGGGGGATCTACGAGCAGTTCTTC.

CDR3 sequence (DNA): TGTGCCAGCAGCCTCCAGTACGAGCAGTACTTC. As protein: CASSLQYEQYF. J is TRBJ2-7 and V is TRBV11-2; D unclear. The CDR3 extends over 11 amino acids. Germline V lookup: CDR1 SGHAT, CDR2 FQNNGV. V dropped 5 bases and J dropped 4 bases, with 6 bases sitting between them.

This clone has more than one count but fewer than ten. This chain links TRBV28 with TRBJ2-3, with 7 bases matching TRBD2. Trimming removed 5 bases from V and 0 bases from J; junction bases left unmatched: 5. This CDR3 is built from 15 residues. Germline V lookup: CDR1 MDHEN, CDR2 SYDVKM. CDR3 protein: CASSPQRGSTDTQYF. For the CDR3, the DNA is TGTGCCAGCAGTCCCCAGCGGGGAAGCACAGATACGCAGTATTTT.

The V and J genes are TRBV28 and TRBJ1-5; D gene uncertain. From germline, CDR1 is MDHEN and CDR2 SYDVKM. The length of the CDR3 is 13 residues. V was cut by 5 bases and J by 5 bases, with 10 bases left in between. CDR3 region: CASSLFTDQPQHF. The CDR3 nucleotides read TGTGCCAGCAGTCTTTTTACAGATCAGCCCCAGCATTTT. Combining the CDR3 with reference TRBV28 and TRBJ1-5 gives the whole variable domain DVKVTQSSRYLVKRTGEKVFLECVQDMDHENMFWYRQDPGLGLRLIYFSYDVKMKEKGDIPEGYSVSREKKERFSLILESASTNQTSMYLCASSLFTDQPQHFGDGTRLSIL.

The genes are TRBV5-4 and TRBJ1-1, with D possibly matching TRBD1 (6 bases). The CDR3 runs to 15 residues. Germline V CDR1 and CDR2: SGHNT, YYREEE (reference sequence). V lost 4 bases and J 1 base, leaving 14 bases between the germline ends. In nucleotides, the CDR3 is TGTGCCAGCAGCCTACCGGGGACAACGAACACTGAAGCTTTCTTT. It translates to CASSLPGTTNTEAFF.

The CDR3 DNA is TGTGCCAGCAGTTTACAGGGGACTGGCTACACCTTC. Translation: CASSLQGTGYTF. This rearrangement joins TRBV28 to TRBJ1-2; possibly TRBD1 for D (6 bases). CDR3 length equals 12 residues. The V end was cut by 2 bases, the J end by 7 bases, with 8 bases between. Per the germline V gene, CDR1 is MDHEN and CDR2 is SYDVKM.

The chain links TRBV28 to TRBJ2-1; TRBD1 matches at 8 bases. The CDR3 extends over 16 amino acids. Per the germline V gene, CDR1 is MDHEN and CDR2 is SYDVKM. The junction had 6 bases not matched to a gene; V was cut back by 5 bases and J by 0 bases. CDR3 sequence (DNA): TGTGCCAGCAGTCCCGGGACAGGAAGCTCCTACAATGAGCAGTTCTTC. This translates into CASSPGTGSSYNEQFF.

This clone appeared a few times. V is TRBV7-8 and J is TRBJ1-2; D is uncertain. This CDR3 contains 13 residues. The germline V gene encodes CDR1 SGHVS and CDR2 FQNEAQ. Trimming removed 4 bases at V and 9 bases at J, with 15 bases between. This CDR3 is CASSSGLVGSYTF. The CDR3 coding sequence is TGTGCCAGCAGCTCCGGACTGGTCGGAAGCTACACCTTC.

The V and J genes are TRBV29-1 and TRBJ2-3; 11 bases line up with TRBD2. CDR3 length: 22 residues. Per germline, CDR1 SQVTM and CDR2 ANQGSEA. The CDR3 protein is CLRLAGRLERPRGLCNTDTQYF. DNA for the CDR3: TGCCTCAGACTAGCGGGGAGACTCGAAAGACCCCGGGGCCTGTGTAACACAGATACGCAGTATTTT.

This chain links TRBV19 with TRBJ2-6; a possible D gene is TRBD1 (6 bases). This CDR3 contains 18 residues. Germline V gene lookup returns CDR1 LNHDA and CDR2 SQIVND (reference sequence). With 0 bases removed from V and 0 bases from J, the gap between germline ends came to 12 bases. CDR3 nucleotides: TGTGCCAGTAGTATAGACGACAGGAGAGGCTCTGGGGCCAACGTCCTGACTTTC. This sequence encodes CASSIDDRRGSGANVLTF.

The V and J genes are TRBV9 and TRBJ1-4; D perhaps matches TRBD1 (5 bases). V was trimmed by 0 bases and J by 0 bases, leaving 6 bases between them. Germline CDR1 and CDR2: SGDLS and YYNGEE. The CDR3 length is 15 residues. The CDR3 sequence: CASSVGGATNEKLFF. In DNA form, the CDR3 reads TGTGCCAGCAGCGTAGGGGGGGCAACTAATGAAAAACTGTTTTTT. Looking up the rest from reference TRBV9 and TRBJ1-4 gives the full variable domain: DSGVTQTPKHLITATGQRVTLRCSPRSGDLSVYWYQQSLDQGLQFLIQYYNGEERAKGNILERFSAQQFPDLHSELNLSSLELGDSALYFCASSVGGATNEKLFFGSGTQLSVL.

The sample holds one count of this clone. The chain uses TRBV5-1 and TRBJ2-7; TRBD1 might be the D (6 bases). Trimming cost V 0 bases and J 2 bases, with 12 bases left between them. Germline-derived CDR1 and CDR2 are SGHRS and YFSETQ. The CDR3 loop spans 15 amino acids. Here the CDR3 DNA reads TGCGCCAGCAGCTTGGGGTGGGACAAGACCTACGAGCAGTACTTC. This sequence encodes CASSLGWDKTYEQYF.